Shown below are 13 T cell receptor beta chains from a single sample sequenced in a study of T cell responses to AZD1222 COVID-19 vaccine. Assay: immunoSEQ multiplex PCR; the TCRdb copy retains only in-frame clones and omits some. This table holds under 95,000 clones, around nine tenths found once. The sequencing used peripheral blood, collected on day 0 of AZD1222 vaccination. Source of these receptors: an adult in good health.

This clone was seen only a few times. The rearrangement uses TRBV12-3 or TRBV12-4 and TRBJ2-1; unclear D gene. Trimming left V 6 bases short and J 6 bases short, with 9 bases between. The CDR3 contains 12 residues. The CDR3 sequence: CASRAVRNEQFF. Here the CDR3 DNA reads TGTGCCAGCAGGGCCGTTCGCAATGAGCAGTTCTTC.

The rearrangement uses TRBV27 and TRBJ1-1, with 7 bases fitting TRBD1. With V trimmed by 2 bases and J by 3 bases, 18 bases remained unmatched. Germline CDR1 and CDR2: MNHEY and SMNVEV (reference sequence). The CDR3 sequence is 19 residues long. The CDR3 here is CASSLDGRGRRPRDTEAFF. The CDR3 DNA reads as TGTGCCAGCAGTTTAGATGGGAGGGGGCGGCGGCCTAGGGACACTGAAGCTTTCTTT.

The chain has TRBV27 and TRBJ1-3, with D tentatively TRBD1 (5 bases). CDR1 is MNHEY and CDR2 is SMNVEV in the germline V gene (reference sequence). The V gene lost 2 bases and the J gene lost 3 bases, with 11 bases spanning the gap. The CDR3 runs to 15 residues. CDR3 region: CASSLRGEGGNTIYF. CDR3 DNA: TGTGCCAGCAGTTTACGGGGGGAAGGTGGAAACACCATATATTTT.

This clone was picked up one time. The chain is built from TRBV4-2 and TRBJ2-7; 10 bases align to TRBD2. V lost 3 bases and J lost 4; bases outside the gene matches: 6. Per the germline V gene, CDR1 is LGHNA and CDR2 is YNFKEQ. This CDR3 is 15 amino acids long. The CDR3 sequence is CASSQQREGAYEQYF. Here the CDR3 DNA reads TGTGCCAGCAGCCAGCAGCGGGAGGGAGCGTACGAGCAGTACTTC.

The gene calls are TRBV11-2 and TRBJ2-7, with D tentatively TRBD2 (5 bases). Trimming pared 1 base from V and 2 bases from J, leaving 9 bases between. This CDR3 region has 14 residues. The V gene's germline CDR1 is SGHAT and CDR2 FQNNGV. The CDR3 spells CASSLAVGAYEQYF. In nucleotides, the CDR3 is TGTGCCAGCAGCTTAGCGGTGGGAGCCTACGAGCAGTACTTC.

The chain recombines TRBV29-1 with TRBJ1-2; D perhaps matches TRBD1 (6 bases). There are 14 residues in the CDR3. In germline, CDR1 is SQVTM, CDR2 ANQGSEA. Trimming stripped 5 bases from V and 7 bases from J, with 20 bases between. CDR3 DNA: TGCAGCGTTCAAGGGGGTGCAGTTCCTTCTGGCTACACCTTC. Protein sequence: CSVQGGAVPSGYTF.

The chain links TRBV2 to TRBJ2-1; 11 bases match TRBD2. The J segment lost 6 bases and the V segment lost 1 base, leaving 11 bases of the junction unmatched. The CDR3 covers 18 residues. The germline CDR1 and CDR2 sequences are SNHLY and FYNNEI. CDR3 coding DNA: TGTGCCAGCAGTGAAGTGGTACCGCTAGCGGGGGGCACCAATGAGCAGTTCTTC. This encodes CASSEVVPLAGGTNEQFF.

V gene TRBV5-1 combines with J gene TRBJ1-4, with D perhaps TRBD1 (6 bases). V was pared by 0 bases and J by 4 bases, with 10 bases between. From germline, CDR1 is SGHRS and CDR2 YFSETQ. This CDR3 contains 15 residues. The CDR3 loop is CASSLVPQGNEKLFF. The DNA for the CDR3 is TGCGCCAGCAGCTTGGTTCCACAGGGTAATGAAAAACTGTTTTTT.

V is TRBV5-4 and J is TRBJ2-7; D may correspond to TRBD1 or TRBD2 (5 bases each). The CDR3 runs 13 residues. Germline V lookup: CDR1 SGHNT, CDR2 YYREEE (reference sequence). V shed 0 bases and J shed 7 bases, with 11 bases lying between them. For the CDR3, the DNA is TGTGCCAGCAGCTTGGTTGGCAGGGAGGAGCAGTACTTC. Protein sequence: CASSLVGREEQYF.

This rearrangement joins TRBV28 to TRBJ2-2; D is possibly TRBD1 (6 bases). V dropped 7 bases and J dropped 0 bases, with 12 bases sitting between them. Looked up from germline, CDR1 is MDHEN and CDR2 is SYDVKM. The CDR3 has 15 residues. The CDR3 loop is CASMGADANTGELFF. DNA for the CDR3: TGTGCCAGCATGGGGGCAGACGCGAACACCGGGGAGCTGTTTTTT.

The chain has TRBV4-1 and TRBJ1-1; D is ambiguous. The V gene lost 1 base and the J gene lost 0 bases, with 6 bases spanning the gap. The CDR3 has 14 amino acids. Germline assignment: CDR1 MGHRA and CDR2 YSYEKL. The CDR3 is CASSQGPVNTEAFF. DNA for the CDR3: TGCGCCAGCAGCCAAGGTCCGGTGAACACTGAAGCTTTCTTT.

The rearrangement joins TRBV7-9 to TRBJ1-3; D unresolved. Germline values: CDR1 SEHNR, CDR2 FQNEAQ (reference sequence). The CDR3 is 17 amino acids. The V end lost 0 bases, the J end lost 3 bases, and 15 bases lay between the germline ends. CDR3 amino acids: CASSLASQSLVGNTIYF. CDR3 in DNA: TGTGCCAGCAGCTTAGCCTCGCAAAGTTTAGTTGGAAACACCATATATTTT. Drawing the rest from reference TRBV7-9 and TRBJ1-3, the complete variable domain is DTGVSQNPRHKITKRGQNVTFRCDPISEHNRLYWYRQTLGQGPEFLTYFQNEAQLEKSRLLSDRFSAERPKGSFSTLEIQRTEQGDSAMYLCASSLASQSLVGNTIYFGEGSWLTVV.

This chain connects TRBV6-6 to TRBJ1-1, with 11 positions matching TRBD1. The junction had 16 bases not matched to a gene; V was cut back by 6 bases and J by 1 base. The germline V gene has CDR1 MNHNY and CDR2 SVGAGI (reference sequence). This CDR3 contains 19 residues. Written as DNA, the CDR3 is TGTGCCAGCAGCTCTATCTGGGGACAGGGGGGCCGACCGAACACTGAAGCTTTCTTT. Its translation is CASSSIWGQGGRPNTEAFF.